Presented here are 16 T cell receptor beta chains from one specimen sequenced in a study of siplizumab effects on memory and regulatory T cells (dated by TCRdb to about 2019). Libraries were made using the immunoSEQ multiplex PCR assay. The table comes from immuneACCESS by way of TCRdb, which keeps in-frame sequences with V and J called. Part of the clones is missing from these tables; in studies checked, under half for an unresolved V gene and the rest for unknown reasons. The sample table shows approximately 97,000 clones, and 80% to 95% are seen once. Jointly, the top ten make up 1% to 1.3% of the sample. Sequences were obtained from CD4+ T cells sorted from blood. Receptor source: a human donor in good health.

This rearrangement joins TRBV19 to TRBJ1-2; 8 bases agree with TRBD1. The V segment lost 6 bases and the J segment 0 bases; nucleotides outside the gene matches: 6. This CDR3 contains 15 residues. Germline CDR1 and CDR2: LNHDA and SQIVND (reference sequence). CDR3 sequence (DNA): TGTGCCAGTAGCCTCGGACAGGGAGCTAACTATGGCTACACCTTC. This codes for CASSLGQGANYGYTF.

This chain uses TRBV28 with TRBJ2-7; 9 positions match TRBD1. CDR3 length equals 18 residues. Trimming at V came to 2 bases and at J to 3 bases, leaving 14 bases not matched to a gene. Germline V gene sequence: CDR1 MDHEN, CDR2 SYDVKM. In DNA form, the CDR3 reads TGTGCCAGCAGTTTACTCCCTCGCTGGGACAGGGACAACTACGAGCAGTACTTC. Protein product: CASSLLPRWDRDNYEQYF.

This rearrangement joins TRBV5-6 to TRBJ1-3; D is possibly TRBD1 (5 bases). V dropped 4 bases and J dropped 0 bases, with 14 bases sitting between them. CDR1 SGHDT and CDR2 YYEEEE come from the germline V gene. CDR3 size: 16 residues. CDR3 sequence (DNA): TGTGCCAGCAGCCGGGGACCGTCTAGCTCTGGAAACACCATATATTTT. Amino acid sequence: CASSRGPSSSGNTIYF.

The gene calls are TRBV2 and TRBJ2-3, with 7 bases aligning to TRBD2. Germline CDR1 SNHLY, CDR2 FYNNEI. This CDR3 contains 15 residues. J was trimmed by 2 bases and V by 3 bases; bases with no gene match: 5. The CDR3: CASSDYAGATDTQYF. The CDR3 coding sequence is TGTGCCAGCAGTGACTATGCGGGAGCCACAGATACGCAGTATTTT.

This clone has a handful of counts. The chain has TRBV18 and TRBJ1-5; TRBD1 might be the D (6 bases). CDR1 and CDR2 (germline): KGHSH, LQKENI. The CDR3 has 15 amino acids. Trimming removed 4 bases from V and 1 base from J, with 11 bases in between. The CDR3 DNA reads TGTGCCAGCTCACGCTACAGGGACAGCAATCAGCCCCAGCATTTT. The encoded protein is CASSRYRDSNQPQHF.

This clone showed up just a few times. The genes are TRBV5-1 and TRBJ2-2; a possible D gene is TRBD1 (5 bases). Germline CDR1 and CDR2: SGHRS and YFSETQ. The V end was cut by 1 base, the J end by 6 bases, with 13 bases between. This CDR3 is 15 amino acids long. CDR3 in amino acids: CASSLSLGDAGELFF. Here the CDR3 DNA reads TGCGCCAGCAGCTTGTCTCTAGGGGATGCCGGGGAGCTGTTTTTT.

The CDR3, as DNA: TGTGCCAGCAGTGAAGCTGTGACATATGGCTACACCTTC. Translation: CASSEAVTYGYTF. This chain links TRBV6-1 with TRBJ1-2; no clear D gene. This CDR3 spans 13 amino acids. Per germline, CDR1 MNHNS and CDR2 SASEGT. The V end was cut by 0 bases, the J end by 5 bases, with 7 bases between.

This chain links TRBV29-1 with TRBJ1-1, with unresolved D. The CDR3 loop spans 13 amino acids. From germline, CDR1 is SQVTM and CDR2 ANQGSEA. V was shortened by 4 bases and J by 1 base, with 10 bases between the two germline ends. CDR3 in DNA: TGCAGCGTTGTTGTCCACCGGAACACTGAAGCTTTCTTT. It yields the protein CSVVVHRNTEAFF.

The CDR3 loop is CSASDNEKLFF. DNA for the CDR3: TGCAGTGCTTCAGATAATGAAAAACTGTTTTTT. V is TRBV20-1 and J is TRBJ1-4; no reliable D call. Trimming took 5 bases from V and 4 from J, leaving 5 bases between them. The CDR3 covers 11 residues. Germline V gene lookup returns CDR1 DFQATT and CDR2 SNEGSKA (reference sequence).

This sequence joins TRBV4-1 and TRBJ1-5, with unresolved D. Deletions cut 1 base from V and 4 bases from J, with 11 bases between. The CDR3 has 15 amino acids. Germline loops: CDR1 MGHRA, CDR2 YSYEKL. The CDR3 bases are TGCGCCAGCAGCCAAGCGCTCAGCCAAAATCAGCCCCAGCATTTT. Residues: CASSQALSQNQPQHF.

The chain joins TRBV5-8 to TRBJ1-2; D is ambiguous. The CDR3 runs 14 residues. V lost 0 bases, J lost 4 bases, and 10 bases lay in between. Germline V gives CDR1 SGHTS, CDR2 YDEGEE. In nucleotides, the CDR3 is TGTGCCAGCAGCTTGGCCGGTAGTCTCTATGGCTACACCTTC. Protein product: CASSLAGSLYGYTF.

The CDR3 is CASSLRLAGTDTQYF. In nucleotides, the CDR3 is TGCGCCAGCAGCTTACGCCTAGCGGGCACAGATACGCAGTATTTT. This chain connects TRBV5-1 to TRBJ2-3; 7 bases are a match to TRBD2. V shed 2 bases, J shed 1 base, and the junction held 4 bases outside the gene matches. CDR3 length: 15 amino acids. Germline V gene lookup returns CDR1 SGHRS and CDR2 YFSETQ.

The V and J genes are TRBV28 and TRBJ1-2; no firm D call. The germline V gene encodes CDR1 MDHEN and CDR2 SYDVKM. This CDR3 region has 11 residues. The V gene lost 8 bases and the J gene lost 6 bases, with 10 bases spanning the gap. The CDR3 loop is CASGLRDGYTF. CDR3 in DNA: TGTGCCAGCGGGCTCAGAGATGGCTACACCTTC.

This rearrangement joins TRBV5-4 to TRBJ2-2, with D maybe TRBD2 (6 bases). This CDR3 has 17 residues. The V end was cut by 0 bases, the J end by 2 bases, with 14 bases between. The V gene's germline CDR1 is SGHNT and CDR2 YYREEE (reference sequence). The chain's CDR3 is CASSLAIRAGNTGELFF. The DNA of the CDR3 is TGTGCCAGCAGCTTGGCCATACGAGCGGGTAACACCGGGGAGCTGTTTTTT.

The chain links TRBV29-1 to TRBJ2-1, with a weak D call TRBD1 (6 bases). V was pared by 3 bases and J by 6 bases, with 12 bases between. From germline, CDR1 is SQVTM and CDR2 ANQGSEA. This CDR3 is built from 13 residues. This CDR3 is CSVEGKGGNEQFF. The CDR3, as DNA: TGCAGCGTTGAGGGCAAAGGGGGCAATGAGCAGTTCTTC.

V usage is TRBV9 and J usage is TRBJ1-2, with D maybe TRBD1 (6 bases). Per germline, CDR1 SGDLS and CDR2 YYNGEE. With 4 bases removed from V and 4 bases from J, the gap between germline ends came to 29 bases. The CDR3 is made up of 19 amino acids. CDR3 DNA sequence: TGTGCCAGCAGCACCCCGTCCCAGTCCCCTCTTACAGGGACCTATGGCTACACCTTC. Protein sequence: CASSTPSQSPLTGTYGYTF.